The 8 T cell receptor beta chains below all came from one sample that was sequenced in a study of blood T cell repertoires in COVID-19. Libraries were prepared by immunoSEQ multiplex PCR; TCRdb keeps only in-frame clonotypes and omits some of them. This repertoire shows approximately 240,000 clones, approximately 82% found once; its top ten account for 4.5% to 6%. The sample was peripheral blood. The origin of the receptors is an elderly woman with active or convalescent COVID-19.

V and J are TRBV6-5 and TRBJ2-7; TRBD1 agrees at 9 bases. This CDR3 spans 15 amino acids. From germline, CDR1 is MNHEY and CDR2 SVGAGI. V lost 2 bases and J lost 4; bases outside the gene matches: 6. CDR3 nucleotides: TGTGCCAGCAGTTACGGGGGACAGGGCTGGTACGAGCAGTACTTC. Amino acids: CASSYGGQGWYEQYF.

The chain joins TRBV6-5 to TRBJ2-1, with 12 bases lining up with TRBD1. Germline values: CDR1 MNHEY, CDR2 SVGAGI. V lost 2 bases, J lost 8 bases, and 4 bases stayed unmatched. The CDR3 length is 15 residues. CDR3 sequence reads: CASSYRDRGLYEQFF. Written as DNA, the CDR3 is TGTGCCAGCAGTTACCGGGACAGGGGGCTCTATGAGCAGTTCTTC.

The CDR3 region has the DNA TGTGCCAGTTCGGCCAGGAACTATGGCTACACCTTC. It translates to CASSARNYGYTF. The chain joins TRBV6-5 to TRBJ1-2; D unresolved. Looked up from germline, CDR1 is MNHEY and CDR2 is SVGAGI. There are 12 residues in the CDR3. V gave up 9 bases and J gave up 2 bases, with 10 bases separating them.

V gene TRBV3-1 (or the pseudogene TRBV3-2) combines with J gene TRBJ1-6; 9 positions match TRBD1. After removal of 6 bases from V and 7 bases from J, the junction contained 7 bases not matched to a gene. CDR1 is LGHDT and CDR2 is YNNKEL in the germline V gene (reference sequence). This CDR3 region has 15 residues. CDR3 nucleotides: TGTGCCAGCAGTCTCCGTGGGACAGGGAATTCACCCCTCCACTTT. This sequence encodes CASSLRGTGNSPLHF.

The rearrangement joins TRBV6-5 to TRBJ2-1; TRBD2 matches at 12 bases. The CDR3 is made up of 14 amino acids. The V gene's germline CDR1 is MNHEY and CDR2 SVGAGI. Trimming at V came to 4 bases and at J to 9 bases, leaving 4 bases not matched to a gene. The CDR3 nucleotides read TGTGCCAGCAGTTCTAGCGGGAGGGCCGGTGAGCAGTTCTTC. It is translated as CASSSSGRAGEQFF.

This chain connects TRBV5-5 to TRBJ2-1; no firm D call. Germline V gene data show CDR1 as SGHKS and CDR2 as YYEKEE (reference sequence). There are 15 residues in the CDR3. The V end lost 1 base, the J end lost 0 bases, and 8 bases lay between the germline ends. The CDR3 region has the DNA TGTGCCAGCAGCTTGAGAGAGAACTCCTACAATGAGCAGTTCTTC. Protein: CASSLRENSYNEQFF.

The chain recombines TRBV19 with TRBJ1-1; 7 positions agree with TRBD1. Germline V gene lookup returns CDR1 LNHDA and CDR2 SQIVND (reference sequence). The trim removed 4 bases at V and 1 base at J, leaving 6 bases unmatched. This CDR3 comprises 15 residues. The CDR3 DNA sequence: TGTGCCAGTAGTACTTTCGGGACAGAGAACACTGAAGCTTTCTTT. It specifies CASSTFGTENTEAFF. Based on the CDR3 plus reference TRBV19 and TRBJ1-1, the full variable domain is DGGITQSPKYLFRKEGQNVTLSCEQNLNHDAMYWYRQDPGQGLRLIYYSQIVNDFQKGDIAEGYSVSREKKESFPLTVTSAQKNPTAFYLCASSTFGTENTEAFFGQGTRLTVV.

The V and J genes are TRBV7-9 and TRBJ1-5; TRBD1 is a possible D gene (5 bases). CDR3 length equals 15 residues. The germline gives CDR1 SEHNR, CDR2 FQNEAQ (reference sequence). Trimming removed 5 bases from V and 4 bases from J, with 15 bases in between. CDR3 amino acids: CASSRGDGENQPQHF. CDR3 DNA sequence: TGTGCCAGCAGCCGGGGGGACGGAGAAAATCAGCCCCAGCATTTT.